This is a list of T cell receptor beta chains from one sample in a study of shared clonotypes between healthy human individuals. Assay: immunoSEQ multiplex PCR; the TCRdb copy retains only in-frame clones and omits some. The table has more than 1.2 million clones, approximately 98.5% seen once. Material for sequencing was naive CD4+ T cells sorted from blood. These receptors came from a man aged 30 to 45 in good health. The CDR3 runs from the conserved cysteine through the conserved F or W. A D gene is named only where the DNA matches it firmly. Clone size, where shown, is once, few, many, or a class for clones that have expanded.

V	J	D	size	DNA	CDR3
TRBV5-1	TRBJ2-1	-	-	TGCGCCAGCAGCTTAGGACTCGACAGTATGGCCTACAATGAGCAGTTCTTC	CASSLGLDSMAYNEQFF
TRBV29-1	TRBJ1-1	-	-	TGCAGCGGCTCGGGCCGGAAGAACACTGAAGCTTTCTTT	CSGSGRKNTEAFF
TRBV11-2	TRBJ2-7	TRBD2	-	TGTGCCAGCAGCTTAGGCCGGGGGGGGAGGATCTTCTACGAGCAGTACTTC	CASSLGRGGRIFYEQYF
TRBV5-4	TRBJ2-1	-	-	TGTGCCAGCAGCTTGGCCGCAGATGAGCAGTTCTTC	CASSLAADEQFF
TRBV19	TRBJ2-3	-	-	TGTGCCAGTAACCAGGGCCCAGATACGCAGTATTTT	CASNQGPDTQYF
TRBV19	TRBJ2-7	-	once	TGTGCCAGTAGTGTGGTAGCGACTACTTACGAGCAGTACTTC	CASSVVATTYEQYF
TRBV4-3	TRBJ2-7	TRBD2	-	TGCGCCAGCAGCCAAGGTCCAGTGGAGCGGGAGTCCTTGGGGCGCGGGGGATCCGAGCAGTACTTC	CASSQGPVERESLGRGGSEQYF
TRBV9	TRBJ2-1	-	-	TGTGCCAGCAGCGTAGATAGCGCGCAGTTCTTC	CASSVDSAQFF
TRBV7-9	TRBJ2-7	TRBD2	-	TGTGCCAGCAGCTTAGTCGGGGCTAGCGGGTACTACGAGCAGTACTTC	CASSLVGASGYYEQYF
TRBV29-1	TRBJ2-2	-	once	TGCAGCCTAGGGAGTAGCACCGGGGAGCTGTTTTTT	CSLGSSTGELFF
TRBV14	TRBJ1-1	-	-	TGTGCCAGCAGCCAAGTGCAGGGAGCGACTGAAGCTTTCTTT	CASSQVQGATEAFF
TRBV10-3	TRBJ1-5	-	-	TGTGCCATCAGTCAGGACAGTTACAATCAGCCCCAGCATTTT	CAISQDSYNQPQHF
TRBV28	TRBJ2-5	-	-	TGTGCCAGCAGGTCCGGGACGGCACAAGAGACCCAGTACTTC	CASRSGTAQETQYF
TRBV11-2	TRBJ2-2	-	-	TGTGCCAGCAGCCCTAGTCCGACCGGGGAGCTGTTTTTT	CASSPSPTGELFF
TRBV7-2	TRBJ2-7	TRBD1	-	TGTGCCAGCAGCCTAGACAGGGGTCCTTACGAGCAGTACTTC	CASSLDRGPYEQYF
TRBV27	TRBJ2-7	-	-	TGTGCCAGCAGCTCCATTGTCGAGGGGGAGCAGTACTTC	CASSSIVEGEQYF
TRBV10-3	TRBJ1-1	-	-	TGTGCCATTCAATATAGTAGAGACACTGAAGCTTTCTTT	CAIQYSRDTEAFF
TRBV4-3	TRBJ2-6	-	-	TGCGCCAGCAGCACCGGGCCCGACTCTGGGGCCAACGTCCCGACTTTC	CASSTGPDSGANVPTF
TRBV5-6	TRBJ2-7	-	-	TGTGCCAGCAGCTTGCCAGGCCGAACCTACGAGCAGTACTTC	CASSLPGRTYEQYF
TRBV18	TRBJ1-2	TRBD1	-	TGTGCCAGCTCACCATTATCCGGGACAGACTATGGCTACACCTTC	CASSPLSGTDYGYTF
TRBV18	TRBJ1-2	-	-	TGTGCCAGCTCACCCCGTATTTCTAACTATGGCTACACCTTC	CASSPRISNYGYTF
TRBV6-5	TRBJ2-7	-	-	TGTGCCAGCAGTTACTCGAGGGGCCAGTACGAGCAGTACTTC	CASSYSRGQYEQYF
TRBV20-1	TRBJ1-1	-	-	TGCCGTAATTCCCTGGACACTGAAGCTTTCTTT	CRNSLDTEAFF
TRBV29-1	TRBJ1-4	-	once	TGCAGCGTTGTACCGGGAAGAGGTGAAAAACTGTTTTTT	CSVVPGRGEKLFF
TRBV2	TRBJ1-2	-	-	TGTGCCAGCCGAGTCGGTTGGGTCACCTTC	CASRVGWVTF
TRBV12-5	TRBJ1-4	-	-	TGTGCTAGTGGTCTGAAAGGGACAACCCCGTATGAAAAACTGTTTTTT	CASGLKGTTPYEKLFF
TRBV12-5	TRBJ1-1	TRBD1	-	TGTGCTAGTGGTTTGGGGGGGACAGGGACCACTGAAGCTTTCTTT	CASGLGGTGTTEAFF
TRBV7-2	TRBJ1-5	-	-	TGTGCCAGCAGCTTTAAAGGGGGAGGTGGTCAGCCCCAGCATTTT	CASSFKGGGGQPQHF
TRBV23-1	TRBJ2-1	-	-	TGCGCCAGCCCCCGAGTGTTCGGTTACAATGAGCAGTTCTTC	CASPRVFGYNEQFF
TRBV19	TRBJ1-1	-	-	TGTGCCAGTAGTATGAATCTTGCTTATGGGGGAGAAGCTTTCTTT	CASSMNLAYGGEAFF
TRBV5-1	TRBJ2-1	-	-	TGCGCCAGCAGCCCTCGGGGCGGGTCCCGATACAATGAGCAGTTCTTC	CASSPRGGSRYNEQFF
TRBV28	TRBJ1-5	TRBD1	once	TGTGCCAGTTTGAGACAGGGTGGTCAGCCCCAGCATTTT	CASLRQGGQPQHF
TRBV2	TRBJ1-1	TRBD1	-	TGTGCCAGCAGTCCAAGGACAGGCTTTCGCACTGAAGCTTTCTTT	CASSPRTGFRTEAFF
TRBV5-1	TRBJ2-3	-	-	TGCGCCAGCAGCAAACCCACTAGCGGTCCCAGGGGGGATACGCAGTATTTT	CASSKPTSGPRGDTQYF
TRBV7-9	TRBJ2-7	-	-	TGTGCCAGCATCGACCTCGGACTCGGCGGATCCTCGGCCGAGCAGTACTTC	CASIDLGLGGSSAEQYF
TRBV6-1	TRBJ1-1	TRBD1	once	TGTGCCAGCGGCCTAAGACAGGGCACCACTGAAGCTTTCTTT	CASGLRQGTTEAFF
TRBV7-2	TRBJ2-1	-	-	TGTGCCAGCAGCCAGGAGGGATTCCATGAGCAGTTCTTC	CASSQEGFHEQFF